The rows below give T cell receptor beta chains drawn from one sample of a study of T-cell memory formation after mild COVID-19. TCRdb reprocessed the 5' RACE reads with MiXCR, giving one entry per CDR3 protein. The data show over 250,000 distinct CDR3 sequences, around 15% seen once. Sequenced: PBMCs or a T cell subset sorted from them (not recorded which). The receptors come from a man younger than 35 who had mild COVID-19 (a few samples of this study predate the infection). Cell type and time point are not known. The CDR3 runs from the conserved cysteine through the conserved F or W.

CDR3 length,V gene,J gene,CDR3 protein
15,TRBV12-3/TRBV12-4,TRBJ2-5,CASRPQLGLEETQYF
14,TRBV7-9,TRBJ2-5,CASSPRSGTETQYF
17,TRBV6-6,TRBJ2-1,CASSYSGGPTPYNEQFF
12,TRBV4-1,TRBJ1-2,CASSQTRGGYTF
14,TRBV6-6,TRBJ1-5,CASSYGEGNQPQHF
14,TRBV5-1,TRBJ2-7,CASSTGTGPGEQYF
16,TRBV20-1,TRBJ1-2,CSARDLAGFKIDGYTF
14,TRBV20-1,TRBJ1-4,CSARIPGGTEKLFF
17,TRBV29-1,TRBJ2-1,CSVDGTSGGRLYNEQFF
14,TRBV25-1,TRBJ2-2,CASSERRNTGELFF
15,TRBV20-1,TRBJ1-2,CSAPLGRTESYGYTF
16,TRBV4-3,TRBJ1-2,CASSQEIGGGNYGYTF
14,TRBV20-1,TRBJ2-7,CSARPDSSIYEQYF
12,TRBV7-9,TRBJ1-1,CASTIGGSEAFF
16,TRBV20-1,TRBJ1-2,CSARLGTGGDDYGYTF
14,TRBV6-5,TRBJ1-1,CASVHNAGDAEAFF
15,TRBV7-2,TRBJ2-1,CASSLGGRGMNEQFF
17,TRBV5-1,TRBJ2-2,CASSLGISAGLTGELFF
12,TRBV29-1,TRBJ2-7,CSVGDGYYEQYF
15,TRBV4-3,TRBJ1-6,CASSQDLKRDSPLHF
16,TRBV9,TRBJ2-3,CASSVRRGAEEDTQYF
12,TRBV7-9,TRBJ2-1,CASSPPGDEQFF